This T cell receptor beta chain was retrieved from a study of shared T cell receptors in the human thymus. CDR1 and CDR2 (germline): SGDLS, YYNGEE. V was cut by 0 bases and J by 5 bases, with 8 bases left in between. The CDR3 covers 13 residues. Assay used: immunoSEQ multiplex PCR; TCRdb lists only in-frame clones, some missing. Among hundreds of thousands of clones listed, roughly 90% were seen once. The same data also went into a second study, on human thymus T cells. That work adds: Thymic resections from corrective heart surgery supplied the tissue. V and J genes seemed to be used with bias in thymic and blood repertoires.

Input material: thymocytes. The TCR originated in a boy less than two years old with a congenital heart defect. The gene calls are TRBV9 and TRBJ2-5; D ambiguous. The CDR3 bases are TGTGCCAGCAGCGTAGGTATACGGGAGACCCAGTACTTC. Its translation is CASSVGIRETQYF.